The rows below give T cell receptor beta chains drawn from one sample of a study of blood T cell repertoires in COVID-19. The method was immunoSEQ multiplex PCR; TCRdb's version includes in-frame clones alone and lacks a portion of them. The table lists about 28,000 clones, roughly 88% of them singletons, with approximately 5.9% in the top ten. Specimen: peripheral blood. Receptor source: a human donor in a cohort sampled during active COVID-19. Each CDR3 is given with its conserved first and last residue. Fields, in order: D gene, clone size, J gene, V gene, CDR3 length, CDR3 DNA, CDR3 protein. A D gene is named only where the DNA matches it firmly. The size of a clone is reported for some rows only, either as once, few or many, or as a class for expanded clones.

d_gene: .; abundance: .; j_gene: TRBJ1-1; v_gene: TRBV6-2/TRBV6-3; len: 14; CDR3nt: TGTGCCAGCAGTTACTCGCCGGGTGGAACTGAAGCTTTCTTT; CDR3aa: CASSYSPGGTEAFF
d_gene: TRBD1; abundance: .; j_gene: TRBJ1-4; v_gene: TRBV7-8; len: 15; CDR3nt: TGTGCCAGCAGCCCATCGGGGACAGCTAATGAAAAACTGTTTTTT; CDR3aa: CASSPSGTANEKLFF
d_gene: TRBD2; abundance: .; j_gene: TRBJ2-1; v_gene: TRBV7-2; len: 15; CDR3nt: TGTGCCAGCAGCTCGGGACTAGCGGGGTCCGGGGAGCAGTTCTTC; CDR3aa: CASSSGLAGSGEQFF
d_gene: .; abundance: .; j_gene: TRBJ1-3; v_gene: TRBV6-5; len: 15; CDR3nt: TGTGCCAGCAGGACTTCAGGGATATACGGAAACACCATATATTTT; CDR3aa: CASRTSGIYGNTIYF
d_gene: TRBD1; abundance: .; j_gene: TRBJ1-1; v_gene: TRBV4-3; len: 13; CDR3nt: TGCGCCAGCAGCCAAGGGACAGGGTGGGAAGCTTTCTTT; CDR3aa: CASSQGTGWEAFF
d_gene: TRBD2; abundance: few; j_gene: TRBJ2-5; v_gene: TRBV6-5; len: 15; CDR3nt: TGTGCCAGCAGCCGTAGCGGGGGCCCCCCGGAGACCCAGTACTTC; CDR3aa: CASSRSGGPPETQYF
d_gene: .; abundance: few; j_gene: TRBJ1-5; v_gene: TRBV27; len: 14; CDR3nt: TGTGCCACCTCGGACAGACAGCCCAATCAGCCCCAGCATTTT; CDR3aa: CATSDRQPNQPQHF
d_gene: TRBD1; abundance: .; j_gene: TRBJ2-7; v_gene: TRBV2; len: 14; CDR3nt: TGTGCCAGCGGGGGTGAACAGGGGCCAGACGAGCAGTACTTC; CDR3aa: CASGGEQGPDEQYF
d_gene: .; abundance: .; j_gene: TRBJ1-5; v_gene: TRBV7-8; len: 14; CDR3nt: TGTGCCAGCAGCTTAATTCTGAAGGAGGAGCCCCAGCATTTT; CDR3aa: CASSLILKEEPQHF
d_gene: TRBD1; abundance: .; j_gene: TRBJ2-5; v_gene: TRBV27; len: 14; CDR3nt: TGTGCCAGCAGTCCAAGACAGGGTGGGGAGACCCAGTACTTC; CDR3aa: CASSPRQGGETQYF
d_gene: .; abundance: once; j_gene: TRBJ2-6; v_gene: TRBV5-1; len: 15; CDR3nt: TGCGCCAGCAGCCCGCGCTTCTCTGGGGCCAACGTCCTGACTTTC; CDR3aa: CASSPRFSGANVLTF
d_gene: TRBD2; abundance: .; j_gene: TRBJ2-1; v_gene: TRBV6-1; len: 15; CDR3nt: TGTGCCAGCAGTGAAGAAGAGCGGGGATGGAATGAGCAGTTCTTC; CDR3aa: CASSEEERGWNEQFF
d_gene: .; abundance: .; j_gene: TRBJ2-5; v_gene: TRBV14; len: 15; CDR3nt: TGTGCCAGCAGCCCGTCAGGCAGGGATTGGGAGACCCAGTACTTC; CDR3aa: CASSPSGRDWETQYF
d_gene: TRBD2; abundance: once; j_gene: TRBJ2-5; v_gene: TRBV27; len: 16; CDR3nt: TGTGCCAGCCGCCCAGATGCGGGGGGGCTATGGGAGACCCAGTACTTC; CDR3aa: CASRPDAGGLWETQYF
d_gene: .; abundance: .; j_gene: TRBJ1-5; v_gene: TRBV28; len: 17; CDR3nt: TGTGCCAGCAGTACAGTCGCCGGGCAGGGTGGCAATCAGCCCCAGCATTTT; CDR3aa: CASSTVAGQGGNQPQHF